This TCR beta chain was sequenced during a study of sequential checkpoint blockade in melanoma. Sequencing was performed with immunoSEQ multiplex PCR; in TCRdb, only in-frame clones are kept and a portion is missing. The sample includes roughly 2,900 clones, 19% of them seen just once. The germline gives CDR1 GTSNPN, CDR2 SVGIG (reference sequence). V dropped 1 base and J dropped 3; count of bases not matched to a gene: 0. The CDR3 spans 12 residues. Treatment defined: randomized to nivolumab then ipilimumab (arm A) or the reverse (arm B). This clone was seen a few times. The source of this sequence is a human donor with melanoma. This sequence joins TRBV30 and TRBJ2-7; 7 nucleotides match TRBD2. The sequences come from tumor tissue (inferred from file names), collected from a patient given nivolumab and ipilimumab in sequence. CDR3 coding DNA: TGTGCCTGGAGTGGGGGGGGCTACGAGCAGTACTTC. It is translated as CAWSGGGYEQYF.